The rows below give T cell receptor beta chains drawn from one sample of a study of blood T cell repertoires in COVID-19. Assay used: immunoSEQ multiplex PCR; TCRdb lists only in-frame clones, some missing. The repertoire has more than 55,000 clones, approximately 88% of them found once; the top ten carry 6% to 7%. Sequencing input: peripheral blood. The receptor set was obtained from a woman in her 70s with acute or convalescent COVID-19. The CDR3 runs from the conserved cysteine through the conserved F or W. Fields, in order: D gene, CDR3 length, J gene, V gene, clone size, CDR3 protein, CDR3 DNA. The D gene is left open where the match is weak. The size entry is marked missing in some rows and otherwise reads once, few, many or a size class.

>-|16|TRBJ1-6|TRBV7-9|-
CASSLVVGRTNSPLHF
TGTGCCAGCAGCTTAGTTGTGGGGAGGACTAATTCACCCCTCCACTTT
>TRBD1|14|TRBJ2-7|TRBV5-1|-
CASSGTGVAYEQYF
TGCGCCAGCAGCGGGACAGGGGTGGCCTACGAGCAGTACTTC
>-|15|TRBJ2-1|TRBV7-2|-
CASSYPGLALNEQFF
TGTGCCAGCAGCTACCCCGGACTGGCACTCAATGAGCAGTTCTTC
>TRBD1|14|TRBJ2-1|TRBV27|-
CASYQWGTENEQFF
TGTGCCAGCTATCAATGGGGGACAGAAAATGAGCAGTTCTTC
>-|12|TRBJ1-1|TRBV14|-
CASSPSGLLAFF
TGTGCCAGCAGCCCATCAGGTTTGTTGGCTTTCTTT
>TRBD2|15|TRBJ2-4|TRBV9|-
CASNLDGGDENIQYF
TGTGCCAGCAACCTAGATGGGGGGGATGAGAACATTCAGTACTTC
>-|14|TRBJ1-1|TRBV7-9|-
CASSLEGPGTEAFF
TGTGCCAGCAGCTTAGAAGGGCCGGGGACTGAAGCTTTCTTT
>TRBD2|16|TRBJ2-3|TRBV11-2|-
CASSLGATGGRNTQYF
TGTGCCAGCAGCTTAGGGGCAACGGGGGGGAGAAATACGCAGTATTTT
>-|13|TRBJ1-3|TRBV10-3|-
CATTGTSGNTIYF
TGTGCCACGACAGGTACCTCTGGAAACACCATATATTTT
>TRBD1|17|TRBJ1-1|TRBV27|-
CASSFRSTGGLSTEAFF
TGTGCCAGCAGTTTCCGATCGACAGGGGGCTTAAGCACTGAAGCTTTCTTT
>TRBD1|12|TRBJ2-7|TRBV2|-
CASSTGGQEQYF
TGTGCCAGCAGTACAGGGGGCCAAGAGCAGTACTTC
>-|14|TRBJ1-2|TRBV9|once
CASSVEPGFYGYTF
TGTGCCAGCAGCGTAGAACCAGGCTTTTATGGCTACACCTTC
>-|15|TRBJ1-5|TRBV7-2|-
CASSSRDIGNQPQHF
TGTGCCAGCAGCTCCCGGGACATCGGCAATCAGCCCCAGCATTTT
>-|14|TRBJ1-6|TRBV5-6|once
CASSSPETNSPLHF
TGTGCCAGCAGTTCGCCGGAGACTAATTCACCCCTCCACTTT
>-|13|TRBJ2-7|TRBV28|-
CASSLGGGYEQYF
TGTGCCAGCAGTCTAGGGGGAGGGTACGAGCAGTACTTC
>-|13|TRBJ2-3|TRBV12-5|-
CASARGFTDTQYF
TGTGCTAGTGCCCGGGGGTTTACGGATACGCAGTATTTT
>-|15|TRBJ1-6|TRBV4-3|-
CASSQEARNNSPLHF
TGCGCCAGCAGCCAAGAGGCGAGGAATAATTCACCCCTCCACTTT
>-|11|TRBJ1-2|TRBV29-1|once
CSVEGGAGYTF
TGCAGCGTTGAGGGGGGGGCTGGCTACACCTTC
>-|14|TRBJ1-2|TRBV4-3|-
CASSQDRTDQGYTF
TGCGCCAGCAGCCAAGATAGGACAGATCAGGGCTACACCTTC
>-|15|TRBJ2-7|TRBV5-1|-
CASSLGPTASYEQYF
TGCGCCAGCAGCTTGGGGCCGACAGCATCCTACGAGCAGTACTTC
>-|16|TRBJ1-6|TRBV7-5|-
CARSQPKTGNNSPLHF
TGTGCCAGAAGCCAACCGAAGACAGGGAATAATTCACCCCTCCACTTT
>-|14|TRBJ2-7|TRBV27|-
CASSLRDFQGGQYF
TGTGCCAGCAGCCTAAGAGATTTCCAGGGCGGGCAGTACTTC
>-|19|TRBJ2-3|TRBV28|once
CASSFLDRNPLISTDTQYF
TGTGCCAGCAGTTTCTTGGACAGAAATCCTCTGATTAGCACAGATACGCAGTATTTT
>TRBD2|15|TRBJ2-3|TRBV29-1|-
CSVELLAGGLDTQYF
TGCAGCGTTGAATTACTAGCGGGAGGCCTAGATACGCAGTATTTT
>TRBD1|12|TRBJ1-1|TRBV5-1|-
CASGTGRTEAFF
TGCGCCAGCGGGACAGGACGGACTGAAGCTTTCTTT
>-|13|TRBJ1-2|TRBV27|-
CASSPGTNFGYTF
TGTGCCAGCAGCCCTGGGACAAACTTTGGCTACACCTTC
>TRBD2|15|TRBJ2-3|TRBV7-8|-
CASSSRGLATDTQYF
TGTGCCAGCAGCTCCCGGGGACTAGCCACAGATACGCAGTATTTT
>-|14|TRBJ1-6|TRBV5-1|-
CASSSSGAQSPLHF
TGCGCCAGCAGCTCATCAGGGGCGCAGTCACCCCTCCACTTT
>-|14|TRBJ2-1|TRBV11-1|-
CASSSGTHYNEQFF
TGTGCCAGCAGCTCGGGGACACATTACAATGAGCAGTTCTTC
>TRBD1|16|TRBJ1-2|TRBV27|few
CASRRIGTGNNYGYTF
TGTGCCAGCAGGAGAATCGGGACAGGGAATAACTATGGCTACACCTTC
>TRBD2|14|TRBJ2-5|TRBV2|-
CASRRTSGGETQYF
TGTGCCAGCAGAAGGACTAGCGGGGGGGAGACCCAGTACTTC
>-|16|TRBJ2-3|TRBV9|-
CASSLRALGRPDTQYF
TGTGCCAGCAGCCTCCGGGCCCTAGGGAGGCCAGATACGCAGTATTTT
>-|14|TRBJ2-3|TRBV4-1|-
CASSQETSTDTQYF
TGCGCCAGCAGCCAAGAGACTAGCACAGATACGCAGTATTTT
>-|14|TRBJ1-1|TRBV9|-
CASSSQRANTEAFF
TGTGCCAGCAGCTCCCAGAGGGCCAACACTGAAGCTTTCTTT
>-|12|TRBJ1-1|TRBV10-1|-
CATWALNTEAFF
TGCGCCACCTGGGCCTTGAACACTGAAGCTTTCTTT